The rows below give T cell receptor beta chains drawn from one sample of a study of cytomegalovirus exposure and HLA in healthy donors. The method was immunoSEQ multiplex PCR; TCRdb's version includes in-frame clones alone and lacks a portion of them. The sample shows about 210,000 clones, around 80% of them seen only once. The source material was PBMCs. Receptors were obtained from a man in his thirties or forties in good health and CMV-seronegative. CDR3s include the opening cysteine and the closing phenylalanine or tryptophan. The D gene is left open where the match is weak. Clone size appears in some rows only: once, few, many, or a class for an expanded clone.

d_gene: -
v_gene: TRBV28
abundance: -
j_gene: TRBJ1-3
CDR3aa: CATATGNTIYF
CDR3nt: TGTGCCACCGCGACTGGAAACACCATATATTTT

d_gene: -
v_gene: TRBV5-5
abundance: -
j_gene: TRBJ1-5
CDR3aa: CASSPSPLNRFNQPQHF
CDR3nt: TGTGCCAGCAGCCCCTCCCCGTTGAACAGATTCAATCAGCCCCAGCATTTT

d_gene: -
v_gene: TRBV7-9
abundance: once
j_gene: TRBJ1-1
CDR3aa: CASSLVGRGTEAFF
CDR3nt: TGTGCCAGCAGCTTAGTTGGGAGGGGGACTGAAGCTTTCTTT

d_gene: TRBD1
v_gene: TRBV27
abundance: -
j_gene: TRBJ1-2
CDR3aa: CASGLQRGHDGYTF
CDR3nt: TGTGCCAGCGGACTACAGAGGGGGCATGATGGCTACACCTTC

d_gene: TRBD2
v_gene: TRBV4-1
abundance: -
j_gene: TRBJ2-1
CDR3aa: CTSSQAAGGQREQFF
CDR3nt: TGCACCAGCAGCCAAGCGGCGGGGGGGCAACGTGAGCAGTTCTTC

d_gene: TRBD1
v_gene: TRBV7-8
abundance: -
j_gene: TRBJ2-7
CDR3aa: CASSLMTGSYEQYF
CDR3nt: TGTGCCAGCAGCCTTATGACAGGGAGCTACGAGCAGTACTTC

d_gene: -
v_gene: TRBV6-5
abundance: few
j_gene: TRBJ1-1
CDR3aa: CASSYWSRANTEAFF
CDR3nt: TGTGCCAGCAGTTACTGGTCCAGGGCGAACACTGAAGCTTTCTTT

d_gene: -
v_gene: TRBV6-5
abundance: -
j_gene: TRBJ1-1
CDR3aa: CASSTGGLMNTEAFF
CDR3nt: TGTGCCAGCAGTACCGGGGGGTTAATGAACACTGAAGCTTTCTTT

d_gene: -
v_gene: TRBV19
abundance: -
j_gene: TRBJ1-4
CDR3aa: CASTENEKLFF
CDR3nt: TGTGCCAGTACCGAGAATGAAAAACTGTTTTTT

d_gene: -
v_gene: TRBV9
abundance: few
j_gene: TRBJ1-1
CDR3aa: CASSVEVAFF
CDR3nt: TGTGCCAGCAGCGTCGAGGTCGCTTTCTTT

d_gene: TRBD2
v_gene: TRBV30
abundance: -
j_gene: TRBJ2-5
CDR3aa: CAWTPQRGAETQYF
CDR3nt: TGTGCCTGGACCCCGCAGCGGGGGGCAGAGACCCAGTACTTC

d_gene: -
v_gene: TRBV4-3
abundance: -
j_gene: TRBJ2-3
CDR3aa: CASSPDGGPTDTQYF
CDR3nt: TGCGCCAGCAGCCCCGATGGGGGCCCCACAGATACGCAGTATTTT

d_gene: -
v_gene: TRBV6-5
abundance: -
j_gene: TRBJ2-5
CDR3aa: CASSYSIGELQTQYF
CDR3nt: TGTGCCAGCAGTTACTCAATAGGGGAACTACAGACCCAGTACTTC

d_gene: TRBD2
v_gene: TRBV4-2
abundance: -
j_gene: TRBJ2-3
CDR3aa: CASSQEGAGANTDTQYF
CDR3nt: TGTGCCAGCAGCCAAGAGGGAGCGGGGGCTAACACAGATACGCAGTATTTT

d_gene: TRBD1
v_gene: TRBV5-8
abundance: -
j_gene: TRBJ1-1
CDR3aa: CASSLGDRGTEAFF
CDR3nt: TGTGCCAGCAGCTTGGGGGACAGGGGCACTGAAGCTTTCTTT

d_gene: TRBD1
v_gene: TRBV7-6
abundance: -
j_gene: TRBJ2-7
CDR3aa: CASSLSGTGAVYEQYF
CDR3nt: TGTGCCAGCAGCTTATCCGGGACAGGGGCTGTCTACGAGCAGTACTTC

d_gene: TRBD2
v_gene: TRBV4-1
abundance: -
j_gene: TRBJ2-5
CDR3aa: CASSQDGPGEGTQYF
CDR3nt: TGCGCCAGCAGCCAAGATGGGCCGGGGGAGGGGACCCAGTACTTC

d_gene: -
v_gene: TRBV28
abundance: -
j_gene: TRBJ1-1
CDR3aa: CASSLLRGNTEAFF
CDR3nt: TGTGCCAGCAGTTTATTACGGGGGAACACTGAAGCTTTCTTT

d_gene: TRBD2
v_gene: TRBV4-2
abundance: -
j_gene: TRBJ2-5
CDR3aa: CASSQRAGIETQYF
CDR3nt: TGTGCCAGCAGCCAACGAGCGGGGATAGAGACCCAGTACTTC

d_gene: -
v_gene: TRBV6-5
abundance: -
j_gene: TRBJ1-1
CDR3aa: CASSYSISGAEAFF
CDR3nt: TGTGCCAGCAGTTACTCGATATCGGGGGCTGAAGCTTTCTTT

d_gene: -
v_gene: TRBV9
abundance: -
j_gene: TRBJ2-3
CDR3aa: CASSGSSTDTQYF
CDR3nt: TGTGCCAGCAGCGGTTCTAGTACAGATACGCAGTATTTT

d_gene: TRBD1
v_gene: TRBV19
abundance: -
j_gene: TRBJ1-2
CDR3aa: CASSIAGTAYGYTF
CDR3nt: TGTGCCAGTAGTATAGCGGGGACAGCTTATGGCTACACCTTC

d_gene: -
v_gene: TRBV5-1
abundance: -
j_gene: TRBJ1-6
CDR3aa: CASSPLTGQPLHF
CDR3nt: TGCGCCAGCAGCCCGCTTACTGGGCAACCCCTCCACTTT

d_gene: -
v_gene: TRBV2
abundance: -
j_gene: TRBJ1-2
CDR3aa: CASSEAPRDPNYGYTF
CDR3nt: TGTGCCAGCAGTGAAGCGCCCCGGGATCCTAACTATGGCTACACCTTC

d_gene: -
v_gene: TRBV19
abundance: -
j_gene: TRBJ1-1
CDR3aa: CASSILSRGTEAFF
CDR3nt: TGTGCCAGTAGTATCCTCTCTCGGGGAACTGAAGCTTTCTTT

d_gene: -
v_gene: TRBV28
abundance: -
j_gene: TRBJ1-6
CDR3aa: CASSLGGPISPLHF
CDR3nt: TGTGCCAGCAGTTTAGGAGGGCCGATCTCACCCCTCCACTTT

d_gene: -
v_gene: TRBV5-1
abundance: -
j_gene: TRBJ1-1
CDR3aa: CASSSSLRTEAFF
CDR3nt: TGCGCCAGCAGCTCCTCCCTGCGGACTGAAGCTTTCTTT

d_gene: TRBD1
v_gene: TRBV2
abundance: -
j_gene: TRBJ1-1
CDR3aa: CASSESTGTENTEAFF
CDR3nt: TGTGCCAGCAGTGAATCGACCGGGACAGAAAACACTGAAGCTTTCTTT

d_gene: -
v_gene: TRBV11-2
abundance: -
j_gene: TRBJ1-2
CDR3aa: CASSLFPGMEGYTF
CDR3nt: TGTGCCAGCAGCTTATTCCCAGGGATGGAAGGCTACACCTTC

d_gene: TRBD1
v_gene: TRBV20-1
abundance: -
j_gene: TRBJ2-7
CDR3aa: CSAPGGEQYF
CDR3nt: TGCAGTGCCCCAGGGGGCGAGCAGTACTTC

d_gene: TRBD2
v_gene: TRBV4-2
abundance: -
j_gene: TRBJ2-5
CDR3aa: CASSQGLERGWGETQYF
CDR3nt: TGTGCCAGCAGCCAAGGGTTAGAGCGGGGGTGGGGAGAGACCCAGTACTTC

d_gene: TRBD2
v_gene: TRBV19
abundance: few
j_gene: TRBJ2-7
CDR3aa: CASSHGTIGEQYF
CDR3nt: TGTGCCAGTAGTCATGGGACTATTGGCGAGCAGTACTTC

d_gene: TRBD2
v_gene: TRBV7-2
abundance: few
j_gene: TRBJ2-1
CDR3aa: CASSLGGGAGGRHNEQFF
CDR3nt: TGTGCCAGCAGCTTAGGGGGCGGTGCGGGGGGCCGACACAATGAGCAGTTCTTC

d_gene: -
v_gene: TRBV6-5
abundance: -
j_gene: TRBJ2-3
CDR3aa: CASTSNRDTDTQYF
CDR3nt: TGTGCCAGCACCAGTAACAGGGACACAGATACGCAGTATTTT